This is a list of T cell receptor beta chains from one sample in a study of blood T cell repertoires in COVID-19. Profiled with immunoSEQ multiplex PCR; TCRdb holds only in-frame clones, not every one. This sample has some 97,000 clones; 92% occur once, and the top ten carry under 7.5%. Specimen: peripheral blood. The receptors were gathered from a man aged 65 to 85 with acute or convalescent COVID-19. CDR3s include the opening cysteine and the closing phenylalanine or tryptophan. A D gene is named only where the DNA matches it firmly. Clone size is stated in some rows and not others, as once, few, many or a class when expanded.

clone size	V gene	D gene	J gene	CDR3 DNA	CDR3 protein
NA	TRBV10-2	NA	TRBJ2-4	TGCGCCAGCAGTGTCGGTGGGCAGGGGAGGGACATTCAGTACTTC	CASSVGGQGRDIQYF
NA	TRBV4-3	NA	TRBJ2-2	TGCGCCAGCAGCCAAGAACAGAACACCGGGGAGCTGTTTTTT	CASSQEQNTGELFF
NA	TRBV6-5	NA	TRBJ1-4	TGTGCCAGCAGTTACTCGGGACAATATAATGAAAAACTGTTTTTT	CASSYSGQYNEKLFF
NA	TRBV24-1	TRBD1	TRBJ1-1	TGTGCCACCAGTGGGGGGACAGGTCTAGACACTGAAGCTTTCTTT	CATSGGTGLDTEAFF
NA	TRBV14	NA	TRBJ2-1	TGTGCCAGCAGAGGAGAAAGGGGGGGCCCCGGCGAGCAGTTCTTC	CASRGERGGPGEQFF
NA	TRBV11-3	TRBD2	TRBJ2-1	TGTGCCAGCAGCCTACCCCTGAGCGGGGCTGAGCAGTTCTTC	CASSLPLSGAEQFF
NA	TRBV2	NA	TRBJ1-3	TGTGCCAGCAGTGCTGAGAACTCTGGAAACACCATATATTTT	CASSAENSGNTIYF
few	TRBV13	NA	TRBJ2-7	TGTGCCAGCAGCTTTTCCCGTACTAGCCCCCTCTACGAGCAGTACTTC	CASSFSRTSPLYEQYF
NA	TRBV15	NA	TRBJ2-2	TGTGCCACCAGCAGCCACACCCAGGGTGCCGGGGAGCTGTTTTTT	CATSSHTQGAGELFF
NA	TRBV21-1	NA	TRBJ1-2	TGTGCCAGCAGCCCCCGACAGGGTTTCAATGGCTACACCTTC	CASSPRQGFNGYTF
NA	TRBV12-5	TRBD2	TRBJ2-1	TGTGCTAGTGGTTTGGTGATACTAGCGGGTTCATACAATGAGCAGTTCTTC	CASGLVILAGSYNEQFF
NA	TRBV9	NA	TRBJ2-1	TGTGCCAGCAGCGTAGTCCGGGATACTGAGCAGTTCTTC	CASSVVRDTEQFF
NA	TRBV27	NA	TRBJ1-1	TGTGCCAGCACCCCGCGGAGGGGCACTGAAGCTTTCTTT	CASTPRRGTEAFF
NA	TRBV7-2	NA	TRBJ1-2	TGTGCCAGCAGCTTAGAAGGGGTGGGTAACTATGGCTACACCTTC	CASSLEGVGNYGYTF
NA	TRBV28	TRBD1	TRBJ1-4	TGTGCCACCTTGGACAGGAATAATGAAAAACTGTTTTTT	CATLDRNNEKLFF
NA	TRBV10-3	TRBD1	TRBJ1-2	TGTGCCATCAGTGACCGGGACAGACTTAACTATGGCTACACCTTC	CAISDRDRLNYGYTF
NA	TRBV5-1	TRBD2	TRBJ2-1	TGCGCCAGCAGCTTGGTCGGGAGGGCCTACAATGAGCAGTTCTTC	CASSLVGRAYNEQFF
few	TRBV6-2/TRBV6-3	NA	TRBJ1-2	TGTGCCAGCAGTCGTGGACAATTCTATGGCTACACCTTC	CASSRGQFYGYTF
NA	TRBV19	TRBD1	TRBJ2-3	TGTGCCAGCGCTCGACAGGGGGGGACAGATACGCAGTATTTT	CASARQGGTDTQYF
NA	TRBV9	TRBD2	TRBJ2-1	TGTGCCAGCAGCGTAGCCCCTAGCGGGGCCTACAATGAGCAGTTCTTC	CASSVAPSGAYNEQFF
NA	TRBV7-9	NA	TRBJ1-1	TGTGCCAGCAGCTTAAGAGGGTCTAACACTGAAGCTTTCTTT	CASSLRGSNTEAFF
NA	TRBV5-1	TRBD2	TRBJ2-7	TGCGCCAGCAGCATCGGCACAGAATTAGCGGGATCAATGTACGAGCAGTACTTC	CASSIGTELAGSMYEQYF
NA	TRBV18	NA	TRBJ1-5	TGTGCCAGCTCACCCCAGGGAAGCAATCAGCCCCAGCATTTT	CASSPQGSNQPQHF
NA	TRBV16	NA	TRBJ1-3	TGTGCCAGCAGCCAATCAGCCGGAAACACCATATATTTT	CASSQSAGNTIYF
once	TRBV6-4	NA	TRBJ1-2	TGTGCCAGCAGGAGTACAGGTTCCAACTATGGCTACACCTTC	CASRSTGSNYGYTF
NA	TRBV30	NA	TRBJ1-1	TGTGCCTGGAGTCCTAACAGGTTAGACACTGAAGCTTTCTTT	CAWSPNRLDTEAFF
NA	TRBV6-2/TRBV6-3	NA	TRBJ2-7	TGTGCCAGCAGTTATCGAGGGATCGAGCAGTACTTC	CASSYRGIEQYF
NA	TRBV7-9	NA	TRBJ1-4	TGTGCCAGCAGCCGAAGGGGGACGGAAACTAATGAAAAACTGTTTTTT	CASSRRGTETNEKLFF
NA	TRBV20-1	NA	TRBJ2-7	TGCAGTGCTAGTATGAACAGGGACGAGCAGTACTTC	CSASMNRDEQYF
NA	TRBV4-3	TRBD1	TRBJ2-7	TGCGCCAGCAGCCAAGGGAATGGACAGGGCTACGAGCAGTACTTC	CASSQGNGQGYEQYF
NA	TRBV11-2	NA	TRBJ2-7	TGTGCCAGCAGCCTACTCTCCTACGAGCAGTACTTC	CASSLLSYEQYF
NA	TRBV7-2	TRBD2	TRBJ2-1	TGTGCCAGCAGCTCGGGACTAGCGGGAGTTATGCGGCAGTTCTTC	CASSSGLAGVMRQFF
NA	TRBV6-5	TRBD1	TRBJ1-5	TGTGCCAGCAGTTTCGACAGGGGGAGGCCCCAGCATTTT	CASSFDRGRPQHF
NA	TRBV12-3/TRBV12-4	NA	TRBJ2-5	TGTGCCAGCCGAGCGGGCGAAGAGACCCAGTACTTC	CASRAGEETQYF
NA	TRBV5-1	TRBD2	TRBJ2-3	TGCGCCAGCAGCTTACTAGCGCTTTACACAGATACGCAGTATTTT	CASSLLALYTDTQYF
NA	TRBV9	NA	TRBJ1-3	TGTGCCAGCAGCCCATCTGGAAACACCATATATTTT	CASSPSGNTIYF
NA	TRBV18	NA	TRBJ2-7	TGTGCCAGCTCCGGGGGCGGGGGATCCCCCTACGAGCAGTACTTC	CASSGGGGSPYEQYF
few	TRBV13	TRBD2	TRBJ2-2	TGTGCCAGCAGCCCCGGGACTAGCTGGGAGCTGTTTTTT	CASSPGTSWELFF
NA	TRBV5-1	NA	TRBJ1-1	TGCGCCAGCAGCTTGGTCGGGGACACTGAAGCTTTCTTT	CASSLVGDTEAFF
NA	TRBV28	TRBD1	TRBJ1-2	TGTGCCAGCAGTATAACGGACAGGGGGCTATATGGCTACACCTTC	CASSITDRGLYGYTF
NA	TRBV6-5	NA	TRBJ2-3	TGTGCCAGCAGGGACTCTCTTTTCACAGATACGCAGTATTTT	CASRDSLFTDTQYF
NA	TRBV11-2	TRBD1	TRBJ2-2	TGTGCCAGCAGCTTGACAGGGGGCATCACCGGGGAGCTGTTTTTT	CASSLTGGITGELFF
NA	TRBV6-1	NA	TRBJ1-2	TGTGCCAGCAGTGAAGCTGCGGGGCTCTATGGCTACACCTTC	CASSEAAGLYGYTF
NA	TRBV5-1	TRBD1	TRBJ2-6	TGCGCCAGCAGTAAAGGACAGGGGGGTTCCTCTGGGGCCAACGTCCTGACTTTC	CASSKGQGGSSGANVLTF
NA	TRBV6-1	TRBD1	TRBJ1-5	TGTGCCAGCAGTGAAAACAGGGGGAGCAATCAGCCCCAGCATTTT	CASSENRGSNQPQHF
NA	TRBV14	TRBD1	TRBJ1-2	TGTGCCAGCAGCACCCGACAGGGTAACTATGGCTACACCTTC	CASSTRQGNYGYTF
NA	TRBV6-5	TRBD1	TRBJ2-3	TGTGCCAGCAGAAAAATACAGGGGCCCACAGATACGCAGTATTTT	CASRKIQGPTDTQYF
once	TRBV6-5	NA	TRBJ1-4	TGTGCCAGCAGTACGAGGGAGGGGAATGAAAAACTGTTTTTT	CASSTREGNEKLFF
NA	TRBV27	NA	TRBJ2-3	TGTGCCAGCAAGGCAGCAGGCGCAGATACGCAGTATTTT	CASKAAGADTQYF
NA	TRBV19	NA	TRBJ1-4	TGTGCCAGTAGTACCCGGGCGGGGGGCTATGGAAAACTGTTTTTT	CASSTRAGGYGKLFF
NA	TRBV2	NA	TRBJ2-1	TGTGCCAGCAGTGTTAGCTTCACCTACAATGAGCAGTTCTTC	CASSVSFTYNEQFF
NA	TRBV5-1	TRBD1	TRBJ2-2	TGCGCCAGCAGTTTTCCGGGACAGGGGAACACCGGGGAGCTGTTTTTT	CASSFPGQGNTGELFF
NA	TRBV5-1	TRBD1	TRBJ1-1	TGCGCCAGCAGGACCGGGACAGGGAACACTGAAGCTTTCTTT	CASRTGTGNTEAFF
NA	TRBV19	TRBD2	TRBJ2-7	TGTGCCAGTAGTACCGAAACTAGCGGGAGGAACGAGCAGTACTTC	CASSTETSGRNEQYF
NA	TRBV7-2	TRBD2	TRBJ2-1	TGTGCCAGCAGCTTAGCGTATGGTAGCGGGAGGTCCTTTAGGGGTGAGCAGTTCTTC	CASSLAYGSGRSFRGEQFF
NA	TRBV24-1	TRBD2	TRBJ2-1	TGTGCCACCAGCCCCGGGACTAGGGTTTCGGATGAGCAGTTCTTC	CATSPGTRVSDEQFF